The sequence of this TCR beta chain was determined in a study of cytomegalovirus exposure and HLA in healthy donors. Overall study findings and caveats: Using a false discovery rate of 0.05, a later analysis showed that roughly 16,000 TCR beta sequences were associated with HLA alleles. An analysis that came later showed most CMV-associated TCR beta chains appearing HLA-restricted. Some V segments (TRBV6-2 and TRBV6-3 among them) were excluded as indistinguishable.

Samples came from healthy bone marrow donors. After removal of 6 bases from V and 4 bases from J, the junction contained 5 bases not matched to a gene. This CDR3 region has 15 residues. The germline CDR1 and CDR2 sequences are SGHTA and FQGTGA. This clone was observed a single time. As yet, its antigen is unknown. The same CDR3 arises from other DNA sequences in this sample as well. The PCR was carried out with 60 Vbeta primers and 13 Jbeta primers. Profiling relied on immunoSEQ multiplex PCR, and the TCRdb table lists in-frame clones only, not all of them. The sample shows some 200,000 clones, 62% of them seen only once.

The TCR sequence derives from a man aged 35 to 55 in good health and CMV-seronegative. Sequencing was carried out using PBMCs. This chain connects TRBV7-3 to TRBJ2-1, with TRBD2 identical over 11 bases. The CDR3 DNA is TGTGCCAGCAGTCCCGGACTAGCGGGTTACAATGAGCAGTTCTTC. Amino acids: CASSPGLAGYNEQFF.